Listed below are T cell receptor beta chains from one sample, sequenced in a study of vaccination and CD4 T cells after COVID-19. These TCRs are of unknown antigen specificity. A single record per CDR3 protein comes from TCRdb applying MiXCR to the PCR reads. The sample lists fewer than 7,000 distinct CDR3 sequences, around 32% occurring once. The sample consisted of CD4+ T cells from blood, cultured in vitro. These receptors came from a human donor in good health. Each CDR3 is given with its conserved first and last residue. Fields, in order: V gene, J gene, CDR3 protein.

V gene: TRBV11-3
J gene: TRBJ2-1
CDR3 protein: CASSLAGTVNNEQFF

V gene: TRBV6-2/TRBV6-3
J gene: TRBJ2-7
CDR3 protein: CASSILYEQYF

V gene: TRBV27
J gene: TRBJ2-3
CDR3 protein: CASHRDSTDTQYF

V gene: TRBV21-1
J gene: TRBJ2-7
CDR3 protein: CASSNGDRDYEQYF

V gene: TRBV4-3
J gene: TRBJ1-1
CDR3 protein: CASSQNRDGEAFF

V gene: TRBV5-4
J gene: TRBJ2-3
CDR3 protein: CASSLFTSTDTQYF

V gene: TRBV29-1
J gene: TRBJ2-7
CDR3 protein: CSVGAGEFDEQYF

V gene: TRBV12-3/TRBV12-4
J gene: TRBJ2-1
CDR3 protein: CASSFGLGNEQFF

V gene: TRBV2
J gene: TRBJ2-7
CDR3 protein: CASSELFRRTGFSYEQYF

V gene: TRBV11-3
J gene: TRBJ2-2
CDR3 protein: CASSFGRGNTGELFF

V gene: TRBV28
J gene: TRBJ2-1
CDR3 protein: CASSLSGTGSNEQFF

V gene: TRBV7-9
J gene: TRBJ1-5
CDR3 protein: CASRPGTGGAWDQPQHF

V gene: TRBV20-1
J gene: TRBJ2-7
CDR3 protein: CSARDKATTPYEQYF

V gene: TRBV18
J gene: TRBJ1-2
CDR3 protein: CASSGPGQGFYGYTF

V gene: TRBV19
J gene: TRBJ2-7
CDR3 protein: CASSTPGTYEQYF

V gene: TRBV24-1
J gene: TRBJ1-3
CDR3 protein: CATSDTGSSGNTIYF

V gene: TRBV6-1
J gene: TRBJ1-5
CDR3 protein: CASSATLQGRGHF

V gene: TRBV28
J gene: TRBJ2-5
CDR3 protein: CASSTGTGASETQYF

V gene: TRBV7-9
J gene: TRBJ2-3
CDR3 protein: CASSLQTDTQYF